This T cell receptor (beta chain) originates from a study of cytomegalovirus exposure and HLA in healthy donors. Concerning this clone itself: What it binds is not known.

The study ran its PCR with 60 Vbeta and 13 Jbeta primers. The method was immunoSEQ multiplex PCR; TCRdb's version includes in-frame clones alone and lacks a portion of them. The table includes about 120,000 clones, 70% to 80% detected once. J lost 3 bases, V lost 2 bases, and 1 base had no gene match. There are 13 residues in the CDR3. The germline CDR1 and CDR2 sequences are SGHKS and YYEKEE (reference sequence). Study findings and constraints: Immune exposure was documented only through CMV serostatus. Reports indicate that TCR beta sequences accurately predicted the HLA-A and HLA-B alleles of most subjects. It was in a later analysis that TCR association rates were seen to vary by HLA locus, highest for DRB1 and lowest for HLA-C. For most TCR beta V segments, an earlier analysis put the productive rate at about 90% or about 30% of the time.

This TCR derives from a woman under 40 in good health and CMV-seropositive. The J gene is TRBJ2-7, the V gene TRBV5-5, with TRBD1 matching over 8 bases. The sequenced material came from PBMCs. The chain's CDR3 is CASSLTGGYEQYF. The CDR3, as DNA: TGTGCCAGCAGCTTAACAGGGGGCTACGAGCAGTACTTC.